This TCR beta chain was profiled in a study of control samples from healthy donors and cancer patients. The table came from immunoSEQ multiplex PCR; TCRdb's copy has only in-frame clones and leaves some out. The data contain around 110,000 clones, approximately 93% of them singletons. CDR3 length: 14 residues. CDR1 and CDR2 from the germline V gene are SNHLY and FYNNEI. With 7 bases clipped from V and 8 bases from J, the junction kept 8 bases outside the gene matches. Sequencing was carried out using blood. This clonotype was obtained from a young man in good health. The chain employs TRBV2 and TRBJ1-6, with 7 bases lining up with TRBD1. In DNA form, the CDR3 reads TGTGCCAGCAATACCCAGGGGGGGGATTCACCCCTCCACTTT. Translated, it gives CASNTQGGDSPLHF. Drawing the rest from reference TRBV2 and TRBJ1-6, the complete variable domain is EPEVTQTPSHQVTQMGQEVILRCVPISNHLYFYWYRQILGQKVEFLVSFYNNEISEKSEIFDDQFSVERPDGSNFTLKIRSTKLEDSAMYFCASNTQGGDSPLHFGNGTRLTVT.